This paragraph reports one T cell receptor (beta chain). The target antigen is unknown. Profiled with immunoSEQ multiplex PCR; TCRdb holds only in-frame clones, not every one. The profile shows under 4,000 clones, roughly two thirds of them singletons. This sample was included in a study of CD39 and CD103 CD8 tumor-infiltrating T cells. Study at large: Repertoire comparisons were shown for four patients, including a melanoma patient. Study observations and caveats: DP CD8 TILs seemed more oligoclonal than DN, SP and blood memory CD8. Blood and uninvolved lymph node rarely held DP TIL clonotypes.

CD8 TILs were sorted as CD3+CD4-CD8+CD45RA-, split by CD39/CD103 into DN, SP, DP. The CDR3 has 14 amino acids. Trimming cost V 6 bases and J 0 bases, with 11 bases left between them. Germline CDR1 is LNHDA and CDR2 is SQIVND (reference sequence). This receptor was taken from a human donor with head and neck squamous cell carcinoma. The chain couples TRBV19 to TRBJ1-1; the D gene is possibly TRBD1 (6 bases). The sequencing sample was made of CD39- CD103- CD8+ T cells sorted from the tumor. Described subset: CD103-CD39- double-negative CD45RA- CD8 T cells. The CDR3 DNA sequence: TGTGCCAGTAGGTCGGACAGCTTGAACACTGAAGCTTTCTTT. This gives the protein CASRSDSLNTEAFF.